This T cell receptor beta chain stems from a study of vaccination and CD4 T cells after COVID-19. Across the whole study: The peptides that stimulated the cells were overlapping spike peptides from SARS-CoV-2, HCoV-NL63, HCoV-OC43 and HCoV-229E. Study-wide points: Convalescent patients' vaccine-specific clones were spike mono-reactive in 304 of 307 cases.

The Oncomine TCR Beta short-read assay was applied to DNA of cultured CD4+ T cells. Using its own MiXCR run on the PCR reads, TCRdb lists one record per CDR3 protein. Of under 20,000 distinct CDR3 sequences listed, roughly two thirds are singletons. Between the trimmed V and J ends, which lost 0 bases and 0 bases, there was a span of 9 bases. The CDR3 covers 16 residues. CDR1 MNHEY and CDR2 SVGAGI come from the germline V gene. Treatment indicated: approximately nine-day PBMC culture with coronavirus spike peptide pools or control peptides (ViraFEST assay). In this cohort, PCR tests turned positive between March and December 2020, predating US Alpha, Beta and Delta variants. Negative selection enriched CD4+ T cells from cultures at less than 11 days. As concerns this clonotype: Its target is not known.

This TCR was sampled from a human donor who had recovered from COVID-19. J is TRBJ2-4 and V is TRBV6-5; D gene unclear. What was sequenced was CD4+ T cells from blood, cultured in vitro. Here the CDR3 reads CASSYSVLLAKNIQYF. The CDR3 bases are TGTGCCAGCAGTTACTCGGTTCTCCTAGCCAAAAACATTCAGTACTTC.